The next 31 T cell receptor beta chains were all read from a single sample in a study of cytomegalovirus exposure and HLA in healthy donors. Measured with immunoSEQ multiplex PCR; TCRdb has only the in-frame clones, and not every one. The sample includes tens of thousands of clones, approximately 90% of them seen just once. The sequencing input was PBMCs. The receptor set was obtained from a young woman in good health and CMV-seropositive.

This clone occurred a few times. The chain uses TRBV7-2 and TRBJ2-7; 10 bases fit TRBD2. The CDR3 is 13 residues long. V lost 5 bases to trimming and J lost 12 bases; unmatched junction nucleotides: 10. Per germline, CDR1 SGHTA and CDR2 FQGNSA. CDR3 loop: CASSVIAGGQAYF. The DNA of the CDR3 is TGTGCCAGCAGCGTCATAGCGGGGGGCCAGGCGTACTTC.

The gene calls are TRBV6-5 and TRBJ1-5, with a weak D call TRBD1 (5 bases). Trimming shortened V by 5 bases and J by 0 bases, and 8 bases separated the two germline ends. Germline values: CDR1 MNHEY, CDR2 SVGAGI. The CDR3 totals 14 residues. CDR3 in DNA: TGTGCCAGCAGTAGACAGAATAGCAATCAGCCCCAGCATTTT. Translated, it gives CASSRQNSNQPQHF.

This chain connects TRBV2 to TRBJ2-1; TRBD2 agrees at 11 bases. Germline V gene data show CDR1 as SNHLY and CDR2 as FYNNEI. The CDR3 runs to 14 residues. With 8 bases clipped from V and 7 bases from J, the junction kept 7 bases outside the gene matches. The CDR3 loop is CASRSGGAGNEQFF. The CDR3 region has the DNA TGTGCCAGCCGTAGCGGGGGGGCGGGTAATGAGCAGTTCTTC.

The chain carries TRBV6-5 and TRBJ2-3, with a possible D match to TRBD1 (5 bases). CDR3 length: 15 residues. CDR1 and CDR2 (germline): MNHEY, SVGAGI. Trimming cost V 9 bases and J 0 bases, with 16 bases left between them. The CDR3, as DNA: TGTGCCAGGCCCTACAGGATTTCTAGCACAGATACGCAGTATTTT. This encodes CARPYRISSTDTQYF.

The chain employs TRBV5-6 and TRBJ2-7; maybe TRBD2 (6 bases). From germline, CDR1 is SGHDT and CDR2 YYEEEE. Trimming cost V 4 bases and J 0 bases, with 20 bases left between them. The CDR3 sequence is 17 residues long. Written as DNA, the CDR3 is TGTGCCAGCAGCCCAATGGGTGGTAGCGGAACCTCCTACGAGCAGTACTTC. Translating it yields CASSPMGGSGTSYEQYF.

The chain is built from TRBV11-2 and TRBJ2-5; a weak D match, TRBD1 (6 bases). Between the trimmed V and J ends, which lost 3 bases and 2 bases, there was a span of 19 bases. CDR1 SGHAT and CDR2 FQNNGV come from the germline V gene. This CDR3 has 17 residues. CDR3 nucleotide sequence: TGTGCCAGCAGCTTCACCACTGCCAACAGGGTTCAAGAGACCCAGTACTTC. It translates to CASSFTTANRVQETQYF.

The chain recombines TRBV6-1 with TRBJ1-3; no reliable D call. CDR1 and CDR2 (germline): MNHNS, SASEGT. The CDR3 is 14 amino acids. The V end lost 6 bases, the J end lost 0 bases, and 9 bases lay between the germline ends. CDR3 in DNA: TGTGCCAGCAGCCCAGGTCACTCTGGAAACACCATATATTTT. Translating gives CASSPGHSGNTIYF.

The chain is built from TRBV9 and TRBJ2-1, with 7 bases identical to TRBD1. Trimming cost V 3 bases and J 5 bases; bases outside gene matches: 2. Germline V gene lookup returns CDR1 SGDLS and CDR2 YYNGEE. The length of the CDR3 is 13 residues. CDR3 bases: TGTGCCAGCAGCGCCGGGACAGACAATGAGCAGTTCTTC. Amino acid sequence: CASSAGTDNEQFF. Complete variable domain (other parts from reference TRBV9 and TRBJ2-1): DSGVTQTPKHLITATGQRVTLRCSPRSGDLSVYWYQQSLDQGLQFLIQYYNGEERAKGNILERFSAQQFPDLHSELNLSSLELGDSALYFCASSAGTDNEQFFGPGTRLTVL.

This chain connects TRBV7-8 to TRBJ2-7; 9 nucleotides agree with TRBD2. V lost 2 bases, J lost 0 bases, and 14 bases stayed unmatched. This CDR3 region has 19 residues. CDR1 is SGHVS and CDR2 is FQNEAQ in the germline V gene. CDR3 coding DNA: TGTGCCAGCAGCTTATCCTCTCTCCCCCTAGCGGGAAGCTCCTACGAGCAGTACTTC. It encodes CASSLSSLPLAGSSYEQYF.

This chain connects TRBV5-1 to TRBJ1-6; perhaps TRBD1 as D (6 bases). Germline CDR1 and CDR2: SGHRS and YFSETQ. The CDR3 runs 14 residues. Between the trimmed V and J ends, which lost 2 bases and 8 bases, there was a span of 11 bases. This chain's CDR3 is CASSFNRVDSPLHF. CDR3 nucleotide sequence: TGCGCCAGCAGCTTTAACAGGGTCGATTCACCCCTCCACTTT.

J is TRBJ2-3 and V is TRBV13; TRBD1 agrees at 8 bases. V lost 5 bases, J lost 0 bases, and 7 bases stayed unmatched. Germline V gene lookup returns CDR1 PRHDT and CDR2 FYEKMQ (reference sequence). The CDR3 consists of 16 residues. CDR3 sequence (DNA): TGTGCCAGCAGCCCGACAGGGGAATCAAGCACAGATACGCAGTATTTT. Amino acid sequence: CASSPTGESSTDTQYF.

This clone came up once. The chain is built from TRBV27 and TRBJ1-5; a weak D match, TRBD1 (6 bases). The CDR3 is 14 residues long. Germline V gives CDR1 MNHEY, CDR2 SMNVEV (reference sequence). The V and J ends lost 5 bases and 6 bases respectively, with 14 bases between them. CDR3 sequence: CASSPATGTQPQHF. DNA of the CDR3: TGTGCCAGCAGTCCAGCCACAGGGACTCAGCCCCAGCATTTT.

CDR3 region: CASTGGRNTIYF. Here the CDR3 DNA reads TGTGCTTCGACAGGGGGCAGAAACACCATATATTTT. The V and J genes are TRBV30 and TRBJ1-3, with 10 positions matching TRBD1. Per germline, CDR1 GTSNPN and CDR2 SVGIG (reference sequence). The CDR3 is 12 residues long.

CDR3 residues: CASSQEFEWLAGTSEQYF. The CDR3 DNA reads TGCGCCAGCAGCCAAGAATTTGAATGGCTAGCGGGTACAAGCGAGCAGTACTTC. This rearrangement joins TRBV4-1 to TRBJ2-7, with 8 bases identical to TRBD2. The V segment lost 0 bases and the J segment 6 bases; nucleotides outside the gene matches: 16. There are 18 residues in the CDR3. Germline V gives CDR1 MGHRA, CDR2 YSYEKL.

This chain's CDR3 is CASSERRGKGNEQFF. CDR3 in DNA: TGCGCCAGCAGCGAACGACGAGGGAAAGGCAATGAGCAGTTCTTC. The V and J genes are TRBV5-1 and TRBJ2-1, with a tentative D call TRBD2 (5 bases). CDR1 SGHRS and CDR2 YFSETQ come from the germline V gene. This CDR3 has 15 residues. The V and J ends lost 4 bases and 6 bases respectively, with 17 bases between them.

The chain is built from TRBV11-2 and TRBJ1-2; tentative D call: TRBD1 (6 bases). From germline, CDR1 is SGHAT and CDR2 FQNNGV. Trimming pared 7 bases from V and 4 bases from J, leaving 19 bases between. The CDR3 covers 15 residues. The CDR3 spells CASTKQRGGLYGYTF. CDR3 DNA sequence: TGTGCCAGCACGAAACAGAGGGGGGGGCTCTATGGCTACACCTTC. The entire variable domain, with the rest obtained from reference TRBV11-2 and TRBJ1-2, is as follows: EAGVAQSPRYKIIEKRQSVAFWCNPISGHATLYWYQQILGQGPKLLIQFQNNGVVDDSQLPKDRFSAERLKGVDSTLKIQPAKLEDSAVYLCASTKQRGGLYGYTFGSGTRLTVV.

CDR3 bases: TGTGCCAGCTCACCACTAGCGGGAAGGCGAGAGACCCAGTACTTC. Its protein is CASSPLAGRRETQYF. V gene TRBV18 combines with J gene TRBJ2-5; TRBD2 aligns across 8 bases. The CDR3 has 15 amino acids. The junction had 5 bases not matched to a gene; V was cut back by 1 base and J by 4 bases. Germline CDR1 reads KGHSH; CDR2 reads LQKENI.

This chain joins TRBV6-1 and TRBJ2-2; 10 bases are a match to TRBD1. V was pared by 6 bases and J by 5 bases, with 6 bases of the junction left unmatched. Germline CDR1 MNHNS, CDR2 SASEGT. This CDR3 contains 15 residues. CDR3 sequence (DNA): TGTGCCAGCAGCCGGGACAGGGGCTCAACCGGGGAGCTGTTTTTT. Amino acid sequence: CASSRDRGSTGELFF.

This rearrangement joins TRBV30 to TRBJ1-1; D ambiguous. The CDR3 length is 13 residues. V was shortened by 0 bases and J by 4 bases, with 9 bases between the two germline ends. CDR1 GTSNPN and CDR2 SVGIG come from the germline V gene (reference sequence). In DNA form, the CDR3 reads TGTGCCTGGAGTGTTATGGTGCGCACTGAAGCTTTCTTT. Amino acids: CAWSVMVRTEAFF.

Only one count was recorded for this clone. V gene TRBV29-1 combines with J gene TRBJ2-1, with D hard to call. The CDR3 covers 12 residues. Per germline, CDR1 SQVTM and CDR2 ANQGSEA. Trimming stripped 4 bases from V and 0 bases from J, with 4 bases between. CDR3 coding DNA: TGCAGCGTTGTCAGCTCCTACAATGAGCAGTTCTTC. Amino acid sequence: CSVVSSYNEQFF.

This chain joins TRBV5-6 and TRBJ2-2; no firm D call. The CDR3 sequence is 14 residues long. Germline values: CDR1 SGHDT, CDR2 YYEEEE. Trimming pared 0 bases from V and 1 base from J, leaving 4 bases between. The CDR3 is CASSLAVNTGELFF. CDR3 DNA: TGTGCCAGCAGCTTGGCGGTGAACACCGGGGAGCTGTTTTTT.

The chain recombines TRBV29-1 with TRBJ2-1; TRBD2 matches 10 bases. This CDR3 has 16 amino acids. In germline, CDR1 is SQVTM, CDR2 ANQGSEA. V gave up 3 bases and J gave up 0 bases; unmatched junction bases: 5. Here the CDR3 reads CSVDGTSESSYNEQFF. The CDR3 DNA sequence: TGCAGCGTTGACGGGACTAGCGAAAGCTCCTACAATGAGCAGTTCTTC.

V and J are TRBV28 and TRBJ2-5; the match to TRBD2 covers 9 bases. Unmatched junction bases numbered 11, after V lost 5 bases and J lost 7 bases. The CDR3 runs to 15 residues. Germline CDR1 MDHEN, CDR2 SYDVKM. CDR3 coding DNA: TGTGCCAGCAGTGGGCCGGGACTAGCCTCGCGGACCCAGTACTTC. It translates to CASSGPGLASRTQYF.

The chain uses TRBV10-3 and TRBJ1-3; a weak D match, TRBD1 (5 bases). V was shortened by 8 bases and J by 0 bases, with 14 bases between the two germline ends. CDR3 length equals 15 residues. Germline V gene data show CDR1 as ENHRY and CDR2 as SYGVKD. The CDR3 loop reads CAISDRGSSGNTIYF. As DNA, the CDR3 is TGTGCCATCTCAGACAGAGGAAGCTCTGGAAACACCATATATTTT.

The chain has TRBV6-5 and TRBJ2-3, with a weak D call TRBD1 (5 bases). Looked up from germline, CDR1 is MNHEY and CDR2 is SVGAGI. V shed 3 bases and J shed 0 bases, with 10 bases lying between them. The CDR3 is 15 amino acids. The DNA for the CDR3 is TGTGCCAGCAGTTATGGGGCAGGTAGCACAGATACGCAGTATTTT. This sequence encodes CASSYGAGSTDTQYF.

This clone was recorded a few times. V gene TRBV7-9 combines with J gene TRBJ1-2; no firm D call. V was shortened by 1 base and J by 7 bases, with 7 bases between the two germline ends. Germline V gene data show CDR1 as SEHNR and CDR2 as FQNEAQ (reference sequence). The length of the CDR3 is 12 residues. The CDR3 loop is CASSLDRGGYTF. CDR3 nucleotides: TGTGCCAGCAGCTTAGATCGCGGTGGCTACACCTTC.

The chain recombines TRBV7-2 with TRBJ2-5; 9 bases align to TRBD2. Germline V gene lookup returns CDR1 SGHTA and CDR2 FQGNSA. This CDR3 spans 16 amino acids. The V and J ends lost 6 bases and 0 bases, in that order; junction bases with no gene match: 8. The CDR3 is CASRPHSGRYQETQYF. CDR3 nucleotides: TGTGCCAGCAGACCTCACAGCGGGAGGTACCAAGAGACCCAGTACTTC. The full variable domain, completed using reference TRBV7-2 and TRBJ2-5, is GAGVSQSPSNKVTEKGKDVELRCDPISGHTALYWYRQSLGQGLEFLIYFQGNSAPDKSGLPSDRFSAERTGGSVSTLTIQRTQQEDSAVYLCASRPHSGRYQETQYFGPGTRLLVL.

This clone was seen only once. This chain joins TRBV28 and TRBJ1-2; D is ambiguous. In germline, CDR1 is MDHEN, CDR2 SYDVKM. The CDR3 spans 11 residues. Trimming removed 3 bases from V and 8 bases from J, with 7 bases in between. CDR3 DNA: TGTGCCAGCAGTTTCTTCCGGGGCTACACCTTC. It encodes CASSFFRGYTF.

This clone has a handful of counts. V is TRBV2 and J is TRBJ1-5, with D uncertain. The CDR3 runs 15 residues. V was pared by 4 bases and J by 7 bases, with 17 bases between. From germline, CDR1 is SNHLY and CDR2 FYNNEI. The CDR3 DNA follows: TGTGCCAGCAGTGCTCAGTACACGGGGAGCCAGCCCCAGCATTTT. This translates into CASSAQYTGSQPQHF.

This clone was seen just once. CDR3 protein: CASSYSETGSHEQYF. The CDR3 nucleotides are TGTGCCAGCAGTTACTCTGAGACAGGGTCCCACGAGCAGTACTTC. This chain joins TRBV6-5 and TRBJ2-7, with TRBD1 matching 7 bases. V gave up 0 bases and J gave up 5 bases; unmatched junction bases: 7. Germline-derived CDR1 and CDR2 are MNHEY and SVGAGI. This CDR3 is built from 15 residues.

V and J are TRBV30 and TRBJ2-6; 8 nucleotides match TRBD2. The V and J ends lost 0 bases and 3 bases, in that order; junction bases with no gene match: 4. Germline CDR1 GTSNPN, CDR2 SVGIG (reference sequence). This CDR3 is 16 amino acids long. The CDR3 reads CAWSVGGASGANVLTF. The CDR3 nucleotides read TGTGCCTGGAGTGTCGGGGGGGCGAGTGGGGCCAACGTCCTGACTTTC. The variable domain in full, with the rest retrieved from reference TRBV30 and TRBJ2-6, is SQTIHQWPATLVQPVGSPLSLECTVEGTSNPNLYWYRQAAGRGLQLLFYSVGIGQISSEVPQNLSASRPQDRQFILSSKKLLLSDSGFYLCAWSVGGASGANVLTFGAGSRLTVL.